The clone carrying this T cell receptor beta chain was counted ten times or more. What it binds is unknown. The germline V gene has CDR1 DFQATT and CDR2 SNEGSKA (reference sequence). CDR3 length: 15 amino acids. The ends were cut back, 0 bases at V and 4 bases at J, with 15 bases in the middle. RNA transcripts were the template, and TCR beta CDR3 regions were amplified from them. Second-round multiplex PCR came after first-round RT-PCR with HTBI primers. TCRdb ran MiXCR on the multiplex PCR reads and lists one entry per CDR3 protein. The data contain a few hundred thousand distinct CDR3 sequences, under 45% of them seen just once; the ten biggest clones take up around 4%. The data derive from a study of Graves' ophthalmopathy and Graves' hyperthyroidism. The overall study: Stable hyperthyroidism denotes an absence of ophthalmopathy throughout 18 months of follow-up.

Overall study findings and caveats: The model predicted progression of ophthalmopathy with a sensitivity of roughly 71%, and its specificity was under 75%. Blood also held most thyroid clonotypes expanded above 0.001 frequency. Ophthalmopathy was separated from stable hyperthyroidism by a 13-signature model with around 88% sensitivity and over 70% specificity.

V is TRBV20-1 and J is TRBJ1-2; D not certain. The source of this sequence is an adult man with Graves' hyperthyroidism. The sequenced material came from peripheral blood or thyroid tissue (not recorded which). CDR3: CSAREGLRYSYGYTF. In DNA, the CDR3 is TGCAGTGCTAGAGAGGGTCTGCGCTATTCCTATGGCTACACCTTC.